The rows below give T cell receptor beta chains drawn from one sample of a study of CD8 T cells in Susac syndrome. TCRdb re-called the immunoSEQ multiplex PCR reads through MiXCR, storing one row per CDR3 protein. The sample has over 150,000 distinct CDR3 sequences, roughly 95% seen once; the top ten hold approximately 0.12%. The specimen sequenced was CD4+ T cells from PBMCs. The receptors originated from a human donor with Susac syndrome. Each CDR3 is given with its conserved first and last residue. A D gene is named only where the DNA matches it firmly. For some rows the clone size is stated as once, few or many, or as a class when expanded; others skip it.

>NA|NA|TRBJ2-1|TRBV3-1
TGTGCCAGCAGCCAAAACGAGGGGTACTCCTACAATGAGCAGTTCTTC
CASSQNEGYSYNEQFF
>NA|NA|TRBJ1-5|TRBV12-3/TRBV12-4
TGTGCCAGCAGGGGGGGACCGAATAGCAATCAGCCCCAGCATTTT
CASRGGPNSNQPQHF
>NA|NA|TRBJ1-3|TRBV27
TGTGCCAGCAAAGAGGGGAATTCTGGAAACACCATATATTTT
CASKEGNSGNTIYF
>NA|NA|TRBJ2-2|TRBV4-3
TGCGCCAGCAGCCAACCCCTAACGGGGGCGCACACCGGGGAGCTGTTTTTT
CASSQPLTGAHTGELFF
>NA|TRBD2|TRBJ2-1|TRBV9
TGTGCCAGCAGCGTAGGCGGGACTAGTAACAATGAGCAGTTCTTC
CASSVGGTSNNEQFF
>NA|NA|TRBJ1-3|TRBV28
TGTGCCAGCATGTCCACTAGCTCTGGAAACACCATATATTTT
CASMSTSSGNTIYF
>NA|NA|TRBJ1-1|TRBV4-1
TGCGCCAGCAGCCAAGTCTGGGCAGGGTCCACTGAAGCTTTCTTT
CASSQVWAGSTEAFF
>NA|NA|TRBJ2-1|TRBV9
TGTGCCAGCAGCGTAGATGCTAGCGTATACAATGAGCAGTTCTTC
CASSVDASVYNEQFF
>NA|NA|TRBJ1-2|TRBV7-2
TGTGCAGCGGGGGTGGTCTATGGCTACACCTTC
CAAGVVYGYTF
>NA|TRBD2|TRBJ2-5|TRBV12-3/TRBV12-4
TGTGCCAGCAGTTCCCGGACTAGCATACAGGAGACCCAGTACTTC
CASSSRTSIQETQYF
>NA|TRBD1|TRBJ2-1|TRBV5-1
TGCGCCAGCAGCTTGCAGGGGGCGAATATGAATGAGCAGTTCTTC
CASSLQGANMNEQFF
>NA|NA|TRBJ1-3|TRBV30
TGTGCCTGGAGCTATACGCTTGGAAACACCATATATTTT
CAWSYTLGNTIYF
>NA|TRBD2|TRBJ2-3|TRBV12-3/TRBV12-4
TGTGCCAGCAGTTCCAGGCTAGCGGGAGTAGATACGCAGTATTTT
CASSSRLAGVDTQYF
>NA|NA|TRBJ2-5|TRBV7-9
TGTGCCAGCAGCGTCGGGAGTCTTGGAGAGACCCAGTACTTC
CASSVGSLGETQYF
>NA|NA|TRBJ2-3|TRBV20-1
TGCAGTGCTAATTCCCCGCTCCGCGGGAGCACAGATACGCAGTATTTT
CSANSPLRGSTDTQYF
>NA|NA|TRBJ1-1|TRBV5-1
TGCGCCAGCAGCTTGACAGGTCTCGTAGCTTTCTTT
CASSLTGLVAFF
>NA|TRBD1|TRBJ1-2|TRBV29-1
TGCAGCGTTCCCCGACAGGGGGCTTATGGCTACACCTTC
CSVPRQGAYGYTF
>NA|TRBD1|TRBJ2-5|TRBV2
TGTGCCAGCAAGATAACAGGGGACCAAGAGACCCAGTACTTC
CASKITGDQETQYF
>NA|NA|TRBJ1-1|TRBV29-1
TGCAGCGTTGAATTCCAGCTGAACACTGAAGCTTTCTTT
CSVEFQLNTEAFF
>few|TRBD1|TRBJ2-7|TRBV18
TGTGCCAGCTCACCCGGGACAGGGGCCGACGAGCAGTACTTC
CASSPGTGADEQYF
>NA|NA|TRBJ2-1|TRBV30
TGTGCCTGGAGTCTGCGGAATGAGCAGTTCTTC
CAWSLRNEQFF
>NA|NA|TRBJ2-5|TRBV7-2
TGTGCCAGCAGCTTAGGGGGCAGGGGTGGGTGGGAGACCCAGTACTTC
CASSLGGRGGWETQYF
>NA|NA|TRBJ1-5|TRBV12-3/TRBV12-4
TGTGCCAGCAGTTTCAACGTCGGGTCGAGCAATCAGCCCCAGCATTTT
CASSFNVGSSNQPQHF
>NA|TRBD1|TRBJ2-3|TRBV15
TGTGCCACCAGCAGAGATCTGAGACAGGGTGATACGCAGTATTTT
CATSRDLRQGDTQYF
>NA|TRBD2|TRBJ2-1|TRBV20-1
TGCAGTGTAGCGGGAGCAGGTGTAAATGAGCAGTTCTTC
CSVAGAGVNEQFF
>NA|NA|TRBJ1-1|TRBV6-5
TGTGCCAGCAGAGAACAGAGAATGAATGAAGCTTTCTTT
CASREQRMNEAFF
>NA|NA|TRBJ1-1|TRBV12-3/TRBV12-4
TGTGCCAGCATGGGGGGGCCGAACACTGAAGCTTTCTTT
CASMGGPNTEAFF
>NA|TRBD1|TRBJ2-7|TRBV20-1
TGCAGTGCTAGACCTACAGGGGTCTACGAGCAGTACTTC
CSARPTGVYEQYF
>NA|TRBD1|TRBJ2-2|TRBV9
TGTGCCAGCAGCGTAGAAAGGGGGCCCGGGGAGCTGTTTTTT
CASSVERGPGELFF
>NA|NA|TRBJ2-5|TRBV27
TGTGCCAGCAGTTCCGCGGAGGGGTACCAAGAGACCCAGTACTTC
CASSSAEGYQETQYF
>few|TRBD1|TRBJ1-2|TRBV6-5
TGTGCCAGCAGTGGGACAGGGGGCTATGGCTACACCTTC
CASSGTGGYGYTF
>NA|NA|TRBJ2-3|TRBV19
TGTGCCAGTAGTATAGGAGGTGTCGAGGAAGTGCAGTATTTT
CASSIGGVEEVQYF
>NA|NA|TRBJ2-7|TRBV13
TGTGCCAGCAGCTTGAATCCCCAGTCCTACGAGCAGTACTTC
CASSLNPQSYEQYF
>NA|NA|TRBJ2-1|TRBV19
TGTGCCAGTAGTATAGAGGGTAGTGGGATAGATGGGCAGTTCTTC
CASSIEGSGIDGQFF
>NA|NA|TRBJ2-1|TRBV11-2
TGTGCCAGCAGCTTACTGGTCGTAAATGAGCAGTTCTTC
CASSLLVVNEQFF
>NA|NA|TRBJ2-1|TRBV7-9
TGTGCCAGCAGCTTAGGGGCGGAGAATGAGCAGTTCTTC
CASSLGAENEQFF
>once|NA|TRBJ2-1|TRBV7-8
TGTGCCAGCAGCTCCGGGACCCTCGCCCTCAATGAGCAGTTCTTC
CASSSGTLALNEQFF
>NA|NA|TRBJ2-5|TRBV30
TGTGCCTGGAACCGAGACCCCGTGGGTGACCAGTACTTC
CAWNRDPVGDQYF
>NA|NA|TRBJ2-1|TRBV3-1
TGTGCCAGCAGCCAAGATGGGGGGACGAATGAGCAGTTCTTC
CASSQDGGTNEQFF
>once|TRBD1|TRBJ2-7|TRBV12-3/TRBV12-4
TGTGCCAGCAGGATGGACAGGGTCTACGAGCAGTACTTC
CASRMDRVYEQYF
>NA|TRBD1|TRBJ1-5|TRBV15
TGTGCCACCAGCAGAGCTCGCGGGACAGGCAATCAGCCCCAGCATTTT
CATSRARGTGNQPQHF